The TCR beta chain under discussion was sequenced for a study of blood T cell repertoires in COVID-19. This clone was observed a single time. Between the trimmed V and J ends, which lost 0 bases and 4 bases, there was a span of 12 bases. The CDR3 runs to 15 residues. Looked up from germline, CDR1 is SGHAT and CDR2 is FQNNGV. Generated by immunoSEQ multiplex PCR, the TCRdb table keeps only in-frame clones and is missing some. The table includes approximately 170,000 clones, about 88% detected once. V and J are TRBV11-2 and TRBJ1-2; D may be TRBD1 (5 bases). What was sequenced was peripheral blood. The origin of this receptor is a man aged 60-69 years with acute or convalescent COVID-19. This CDR3 is CASSLDGGDSYGYTF. The DNA of the CDR3 is TGTGCCAGCAGCTTAGATGGAGGGGACTCCTATGGCTACACCTTC.